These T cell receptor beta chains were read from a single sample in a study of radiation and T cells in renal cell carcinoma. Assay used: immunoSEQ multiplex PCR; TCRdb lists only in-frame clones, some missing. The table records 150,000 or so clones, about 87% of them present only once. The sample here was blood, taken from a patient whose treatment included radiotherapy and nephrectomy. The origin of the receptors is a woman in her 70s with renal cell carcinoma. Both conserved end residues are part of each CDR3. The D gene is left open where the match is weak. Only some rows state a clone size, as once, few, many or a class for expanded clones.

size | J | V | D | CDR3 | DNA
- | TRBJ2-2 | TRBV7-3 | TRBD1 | CASSLSQGPGELFF | TGTGCCAGCAGCCTATCACAGGGGCCCGGGGAGCTGTTTTTT
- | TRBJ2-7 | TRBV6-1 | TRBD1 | CASRGQGSPNEQYF | TGTGCCAGCAGGGGACAGGGCTCTCCTAACGAGCAGTACTTC
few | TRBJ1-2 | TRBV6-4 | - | CASRGGQGVGGYTF | TGTGCCAGCAGAGGTGGGCAGGGTGTCGGGGGCTACACCTTC
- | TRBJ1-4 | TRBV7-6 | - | CASSPRGKNEKLFF | TGTGCCAGCAGCCCTCGCGGGAAAAATGAAAAACTGTTTTTT
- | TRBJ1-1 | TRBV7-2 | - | CASSPQGAMNTEAFF | TGTGCCAGCAGCCCTCAGGGAGCCATGAACACTGAAGCTTTCTTT
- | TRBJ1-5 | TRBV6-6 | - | CASSYDQDQPQHF | TGTGCCAGCAGTTACGATCAGGATCAGCCCCAGCATTTT
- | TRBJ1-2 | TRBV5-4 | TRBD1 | CASSGDRNYGYTF | TGTGCCAGCAGCGGGGACAGGAACTATGGCTACACCTTC
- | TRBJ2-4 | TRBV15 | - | CATSSRLVAKNIQYF | TGTGCCACCAGCAGCCGCCTGGTAGCGAAGAACATTCAGTACTTC
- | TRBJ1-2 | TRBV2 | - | CASTEGRYYGYTF | TGTGCCAGCACTGAGGGCCGGTACTATGGCTACACCTTC
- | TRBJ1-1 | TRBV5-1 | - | CASSLGANTEAFF | TGCGCCAGCAGCCTTGGAGCGAACACTGAAGCTTTCTTT
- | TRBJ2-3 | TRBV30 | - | CAWSVTLGGGDTQYF | TGTGCCTGGAGCGTTACCCTAGGAGGGGGAGATACGCAGTATTTT
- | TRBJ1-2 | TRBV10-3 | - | CAITGGTGGYTF | TGTGCCATCACTGGAGGGACTGGAGGCTACACCTTC
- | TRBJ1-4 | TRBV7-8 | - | CASSSVGVPNEKLFF | TGTGCCAGCAGCTCCGTCGGGGTCCCTAATGAAAAACTGTTTTTT
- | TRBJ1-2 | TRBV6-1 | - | CASSRTDSNYGYTF | TGTGCCAGCAGTAGGACGGACTCTAACTATGGCTACACCTTC
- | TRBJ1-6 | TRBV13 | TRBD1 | CASRSTGGNSPLHF | TGTGCCAGCAGATCGACAGGGGGAAATTCACCCCTCCACTTT
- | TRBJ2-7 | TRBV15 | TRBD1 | CATSNSWGQGRYEQYF | TGTGCCACCAGCAACTCGTGGGGACAGGGGAGGTACGAGCAGTACTTC
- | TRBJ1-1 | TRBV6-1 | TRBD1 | CASSANRGRATEAFF | TGTGCCAGCAGTGCCAACAGGGGACGGGCCACTGAAGCTTTCTTT
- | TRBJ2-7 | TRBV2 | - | CASRGRTATYEQYF | TGTGCCAGCAGGGGAAGGACAGCAACCTACGAGCAGTACTTC
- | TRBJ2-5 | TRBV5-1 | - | CASSQEWSKTQYF | TGCGCCAGCAGCCAAGAATGGTCCAAGACCCAGTACTTC
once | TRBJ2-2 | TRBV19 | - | CASSEGTHTGELFF | TGTGCCAGTAGTGAGGGGACTCACACCGGGGAGCTGTTTTTT
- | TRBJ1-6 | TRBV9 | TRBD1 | CASSPGTGNNSPLHF | TGTGCCAGCAGCCCCGGGACAGGGAATAATTCACCCCTCCACTTT
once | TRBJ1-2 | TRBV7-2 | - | CASSLVGGGEGYTF | TGTGCCAGCAGCTTAGTTGGGGGTGGGGAAGGCTACACCTTC
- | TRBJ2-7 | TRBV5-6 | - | CASSFSRRRKRYEQYF | TGTGCCAGCAGCTTCTCTCGACGGCGCAAGAGGTACGAGCAGTACTTC
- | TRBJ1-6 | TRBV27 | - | CASSTKRGREASSYNSPLHF | TGTGCCAGCAGTACCAAACGGGGGCGGGAGGCTAGCTCCTATAATTCACCCCTCCACTTT
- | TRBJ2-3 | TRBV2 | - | CASSEGNPMADTQYF | TGTGCCAGCAGTGAAGGGAACCCAATGGCAGATACGCAGTATTTT
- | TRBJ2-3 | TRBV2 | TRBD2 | CASSGSLAVGDTQYF | TGTGCCAGCAGTGGAAGTCTAGCGGTAGGAGATACGCAGTATTTT
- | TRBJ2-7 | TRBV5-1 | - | CASSLGQGVGEQYF | TGCGCCAGCAGCTTGGGGCAGGGAGTAGGTGAGCAGTACTTC
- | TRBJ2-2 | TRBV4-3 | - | CASSLKTGGGNTGELFF | TGCGCCAGCAGCCTAAAAACAGGGGGGGGAAACACCGGGGAGCTGTTTTTT
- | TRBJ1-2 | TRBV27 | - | CASSARGLKSYGYTF | TGTGCCAGCAGCGCCAGAGGCCTGAAATCCTATGGCTACACCTTC
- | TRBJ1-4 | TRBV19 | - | CATSPQGFGEKLFF | TGTGCCACCTCCCCCCAGGGCTTTGGTGAAAAACTGTTTTTT
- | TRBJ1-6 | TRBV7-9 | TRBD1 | CASSESGTVGGNSPLHF | TGTGCCAGCAGCGAATCCGGGACAGTTGGGGGTAATTCACCCCTCCACTTT